This is a list of T cell receptor beta chains from one sample in a study of Ad26.COV2.S vaccination and SARS-CoV-2 variants. Generated by immunoSEQ multiplex PCR, the TCRdb table keeps only in-frame clones and is missing some. The table has some 370,000 clones, 83% seen once. The source material was peripheral blood, sampled in a trial of Ad26.COV2.S vaccine versus placebo. The origin of the receptors is a person between 18 and 65 years old who received the Ad26.COV2.S COVID-19 vaccine or a placebo. Each CDR3 is given with its conserved first and last residue. The order of the fields is V gene, D gene, CDR3 length, clone size, J gene, CDR3 protein, CDR3 DNA. The D gene is left open where the match is weak. Only some rows state a clone size, as once, few, many or a class for expanded clones.

>TRBV18|TRBD2|18|NA|TRBJ2-1
CASSPRSLLAGIYNEQFF
TGTGCCAGCTCACCGAGATCCCTTCTAGCGGGAATCTACAATGAGCAGTTCTTC
>TRBV6-5|NA|15|NA|TRBJ1-4
CASSYQGTANEKLFF
TGTGCCAGCAGTTATCAGGGGACCGCGAATGAAAAACTGTTTTTT
>TRBV2|TRBD2|16|NA|TRBJ2-7
CASSEGRSGETYEQYF
TGTGCCAGCAGTGAAGGTCGGAGCGGGGAGACCTACGAGCAGTACTTC
>TRBV7-9|NA|13|NA|TRBJ2-3
CASSGRGTDTQYF
TGTGCCAGCAGCGGCAGGGGCACAGATACGCAGTATTTT
>TRBV6-5|NA|15|NA|TRBJ2-4
CASSPVMAAKNIQYF
TGTGCCAGCAGTCCCGTAATGGCGGCCAAAAACATTCAGTACTTC
>TRBV29-1|NA|14|few|TRBJ1-3
CSVATGSSGNTIYF
TGCAGCGTCGCTACAGGATCCTCTGGAAACACCATATATTTT
>TRBV5-1|NA|15|NA|TRBJ2-3
CASSLEVLGTDTQYF
TGCGCCAGCAGCTTGGAAGTCCTAGGGACAGATACGCAGTATTTT
>TRBV7-2|NA|15|NA|TRBJ1-1
CASSLGGGLNTEAFF
TGTGCCAGCAGCTTAGGGGGGGGTCTGAACACTGAAGCTTTCTTT
>TRBV9|NA|14|NA|TRBJ1-1
CASSPVKGLPEAFF
TGTGCCAGCAGCCCCGTGAAGGGGTTACCTGAAGCTTTCTTT
>TRBV5-5|TRBD2|16|NA|TRBJ2-7
CASSWGTSGRVYEQYF
TGTGCCAGCAGCTGGGGGACTAGCGGGAGGGTCTACGAGCAGTACTTC
>TRBV18|NA|12|NA|TRBJ2-7
CASSPAGSEQYF
TGTGCCAGCTCACCAGCAGGGTCCGAGCAGTACTTC
>TRBV10-1|NA|13|NA|TRBJ2-5
CASKEPHQETQYF
TGCGCCAGCAAAGAACCCCACCAAGAGACCCAGTACTTC
>TRBV3-1/TRBV3-2|NA|15|NA|TRBJ2-7
CASSPWGGPDYEQYF
TGTGCCAGCAGCCCTTGGGGGGGGCCAGACTACGAGCAGTACTTC
>TRBV6-5|NA|16|NA|TRBJ2-1
CASSSHPPSSYNEQFF
TGTGCCAGCAGTTCACACCCGCCGAGCTCCTACAATGAGCAGTTCTTC
>TRBV19|NA|15|NA|TRBJ2-2
CASSPTMSVAGELFF
TGTGCCAGTAGTCCAACGATGAGCGTAGCCGGGGAGCTGTTTTTT
>TRBV5-4|NA|15|NA|TRBJ2-7
CASRKDVASSYEQYF
TGTGCCAGCAGAAAGGACGTTGCCTCCTCCTACGAGCAGTACTTC
>TRBV2|NA|13|NA|TRBJ1-2
CASSRQSYFGYTF
TGTGCCAGCAGTCGACAGTCTTACTTTGGCTACACCTTC
>TRBV5-1|TRBD1|13|NA|TRBJ1-2
CASSLKGAYGYTF
TGCGCCAGCAGCTTGAAGGGGGCTTATGGCTACACCTTC
>TRBV4-1|TRBD2|15|NA|TRBJ2-5
CASSFRLAPGETQYF
TGCGCCAGCAGCTTCAGACTAGCCCCTGGGGAGACCCAGTACTTC
>TRBV5-1|TRBD2|15|NA|TRBJ2-7
CASSLLAGGIYEQYF
TGCGCCAGCAGCTTGTTAGCGGGAGGAATCTACGAGCAGTACTTC
>TRBV11-2|NA|14|NA|TRBJ2-3
CASKRLVRTDTQYF
TGTGCCAGCAAACGACTAGTGCGCACAGATACGCAGTATTTT
>TRBV12-3/TRBV12-4|NA|12|once|TRBJ1-1
CASSLTATEAFF
TGTGCCAGCAGTTTAACGGCCACTGAAGCTTTCTTT
>TRBV4-1|NA|15|NA|TRBJ1-5
CASSQEDVGNQPQHF
TGCGCCAGCAGCCAAGAAGATGTCGGCAATCAGCCCCAGCATTTT